This T cell receptor beta chain was captured by sequencing in a study of blood T cell repertoires in COVID-19. Study-wide context: The United States, Italy and Spain were the sources of the acute and convalescent COVID-19 samples.

V lost 1 base, J lost 6 bases, and 1 base stayed unmatched. CDR3 length: 15 amino acids. Germline V gene data show CDR1 as SGHDN and CDR2 as FVKESK. The assay was immunoSEQ multiplex PCR, and TCRdb's table has in-frame clones only and misses some. Altogether hundreds of thousands of clones are present, roughly nine tenths being singletons, with the ten largest covering roughly 2%. This sequence was found in a woman aged 45-65 years with acute or convalescent COVID-19. Sequences were obtained from peripheral blood. This rearrangement joins TRBV14 to TRBJ2-3, with 13 positions matching TRBD2. The CDR3 DNA reads as TGTGCCAGCAGCCAAGGACTAGCGGGGGGTGATACGCAGTATTTT. It yields the protein CASSQGLAGGDTQYF.